This T cell receptor (beta chain) was captured by sequencing in a study of T cell responses to AZD1222 COVID-19 vaccine (TCRdb year 2021). Some background on the complete study: Because spike-specific TCR depth and breadth did not differ between the two schedules, AZD1222 recipients who got a second dose at roughly 4 weeks were pooled with those who got a second dose at roughly 12 weeks. Trial participants were enrolled by age into subgroups of 18-55, 56-69 and 70-plus years, and around 150, 28 and 57 TCR-sequenced participants, respectively, were included in these subgroups. A total of just over 230 trial participants underwent TCR sequencing, of whom under 220 had received two doses of AZD1222 and about 25 had received two doses of the MenACWY control vaccine. General findings and caveats noted by the study authors: In the small 56-69-year group, the increase in depth fell short of significance, most likely because of low power. Nearly half of unique spike-specific TCRs reportedly recognized epitopes outside regions mutated in the B.1.351 and B.1.1.7 variants. The whole spike protein was spanned by vaccine-associated CD4 TCRs, and dominant responses were seen in regions 160-218 and 743-854. Conclusions about previously exposed vaccinees are limited because only five to seven AZD1222 recipients were SARS-CoV-2 seropositive at baseline. Spike-specific TCR breadth and depth rose significantly after two AZD1222 doses compared with day 0 and with MenACWY recipients. Participants were mostly white British and included more females than males, and it was suggested by the authors that clonal diversity may have been underestimated. Because no samples from the day 14 peak response were available, repertoires could be characterized only after the peak T cell response.

Interpreted using the paper, the time point label stands for: baseline before first vaccination. Vaccinee samples came from UK trials COV001 and COV002, including a single-blind randomized controlled phase 2/3 trial of AZD1222 (ChAdOx1 nCoV-19) in healthy adults. Trial participant PBMC samples were collected at day 0 and day 28 after the second dose for TCRbeta chain sequencing. From the germline V gene, CDR1 is MGHRA and CDR2 is YSYEKL. Including cysteine and phenylalanine, the CDR3 has 15 amino acids. The retained sequence is limited to the CDR3, 45 bases, with the frame set at the first base. Ends trimmed: V by 5 bases, J by 10 bases; bases unmatched to a gene: 12. The CDR3 regions of human TCRbeta chains were subjected to immunosequencing. The paper's data handling went like this. TCRs in the repertoires were matched against a reference library of SARS-CoV-2-specific TCRs that had been generated with the MIRA antigen-specificity platform. Breadth was defined as the fraction of unique TCRs that were SARS-CoV-2-associated, and depth was defined as the fraction of total T cells that were SARS-CoV-2-associated. Using the MIRA data, every spike-specific TCR was mapped to the spike region that the TCR reacted to and assigned to either a CD4 or a CD8 class. Log10-transformed breadth and depth values were compared by one-way ANOVA with Sidak's multiple comparisons tests. The source is immuneACCESS, and TCRdb retained only in-frame sequences with V and J called. Part of the clones is not carried over; for the studies checked, unresolved V genes explain less than half of this, and the remainder is unexplained. V and J calls and clone size are given by that table; D and trimming were obtained from the DNA. Counted in this sample were about 130,000 clones; roughly 93% of them appeared once. Roughly 7% of the sample goes to the ten largest clones.

On this clone: This clone's antigen is unknown. No quality values exist for individual bases; no much larger clone is one base distant.

The rearranged segments are TRBV4-1 and TRBJ2-3; 10 bases in the middle match TRBD1. The receptor's source is an adult in good health. This specimen consisted of peripheral blood, obtained on day 0 of AZD1222 vaccination. Here the CDR3 is given as CASSLKTGGGGPQYF. The sequenced DNA: TGCGCCAGCAGCTTAAAGACAGGGGGCGGGGGTCCGCAGTATTTT.